The T cell receptor beta chain described here comes from a study of blood T cell repertoires in COVID-19. Authors' methods: Amplified reference gene primers provided the basis for estimating nucleated cell counts. Sequencing used immunoSEQ multiplex PCR; TCRdb keeps in-frame clones, though not all of them. That table supplies the V and J calls and clone size; D and trimming were determined from the DNA. The sample consists of hundreds of thousands of clones, 75% to 90% of them appearing once. J gave up 2 bases and V 5 bases, and 14 bases lay outside the gene matches. Germline V gene data show CDR1 as SEHNR and CDR2 as FQNEAQ (reference sequence). The length of the CDR3 is 17 residues. Categorization into cohorts depended on clinical history that participants reported.

Input material: PBMCs or T cells enriched from blood (not recorded which). The sequence came from a man aged 30 to 39 who had recovered from COVID-19. The chain joins TRBV7-9 to TRBJ2-5, with 7 bases aligning to TRBD2. CDR3 region: CASSPPFSSGIQETQYF. CDR3 coding DNA: TGTGCCAGCAGCCCCCCGTTTTCTAGCGGTATACAAGAGACCCAGTACTTC.